This T cell receptor beta chain was captured in a study of OX40 agonist ivuxolimab in advanced cancers. Study as a whole: Patients were treated with ivuxolimab, an agonistic anti-OX40 (CD134) antibody. Among those treated, three patients had partial responses, one with hepatocellular carcinoma and two with cutaneous melanoma. Males comprised 82.7% of the group, whose mean age was around 62 years (range roughly 20 to 85).

Clones were sequenced by immunoSEQ multiplex PCR, and TCRdb holds only the in-frame ones, with some missing. This table has tens of thousands of clones, around 90% appearing once. The CDR3 totals 11 residues. From germline, CDR1 is SGHAT and CDR2 FQNNGV. Trimming shortened V by 5 bases and J by 6 bases, and 8 bases separated the two germline ends. The sample here was CD4+ or CD8+ T cells sorted from blood, taken in a trial of the OX40 agonist ivuxolimab. This chain links TRBV11-2 with TRBJ2-7; D unclear. This TCR was sampled from an adult with an advanced solid tumor such as melanoma, head and neck, liver or kidney cancer. CDR3 in DNA: TGTGCCAGCAGCCTAGGGCTCGAGCAGTACTTC. This codes for CASSLGLEQYF.